Detailed here is one T cell receptor (beta chain). Its specificity is not known. The sample originates from a study of graft-versus-host responses after intestinal transplantation. Generated by immunoSEQ multiplex PCR, the TCRdb table keeps only in-frame clones and is missing some. The sample has 90,000 to 150,000 clones; about 95% are singletons. The germline V and J ends were trimmed by 4 bases and 3 bases, with 20 bases remaining between them. CDR1 is SEHNR, CDR2 FQNEAQ, per germline (reference sequence). The CDR3 has 17 amino acids. The chain couples TRBV7-9 to TRBJ2-3; tentatively, D is TRBD1 (6 bases). The sample was unstimulated CD8+ T cells sorted from spleen or lymph node cells, taken before intestinal transplant. This clonotype was obtained from a human donor who received an intestinal transplant. The CDR3 region is CASSSDLTGMETDTQYF. The CDR3 region has the DNA TGTGCCAGCAGCTCTGATTTAACAGGGATGGAAACAGATACGCAGTATTTT.